These 31 T cell receptor beta chains were sequenced from one sample in a study of blood T cell repertoires in COVID-19 (TCRdb year 2020). The library relied on the immunoSEQ multiplex PCR assay. TCRdb took this table from immuneACCESS and kept in-frame rearrangements with V and J called. Such tables lack part of the clones; where checked against another copy, unresolved V genes explain under half of the gap, and the rest is unexplained. The sample table lists about 140,000 clones, over 70% of them with a count of one. Jointly, the top ten make up over 7% of the sample. Sequenced input: peripheral blood. These receptors all come from a man between 45 and 60 years old with active or convalescent COVID-19.

The V call is TRBV12-3 or TRBV12-4, the J call TRBJ1-1; 7 bases align to TRBD1. V was clipped by 6 bases and J by 5 bases; unmatched bases: 6. The CDR3 is made up of 13 amino acids. For the CDR3, the DNA is TGTGCCAGCAGGTTGACAGGGCGTACTGAAGCTTTCTTT. This translates into CASRLTGRTEAFF.

The chain employs TRBV5-4 and TRBJ2-1, with 9 bases identical to TRBD1. Trimming took 0 bases from V and 7 from J; bases not matched to a gene: 2. CDR1 and CDR2 (germline): SGHNT, YYREEE (reference sequence). CDR3 length equals 14 residues. CDR3 protein: CASSLGQGGNEQFF. In DNA form, the CDR3 reads TGTGCCAGCAGCTTGGGACAGGGGGGAAATGAGCAGTTCTTC.

The rearrangement links TRBV29-1 to TRBJ1-1; D is unclear. V lost 7 bases, J lost 4 bases, and 13 bases lay in between. Germline values: CDR1 SQVTM, CDR2 ANQGSEA. The CDR3 is made up of 12 amino acids. The CDR3: CSADRSGTEAFF. CDR3 in DNA: TGCAGCGCCGATAGGTCGGGCACTGAAGCTTTCTTT.

This clone was detected only once. The chain couples TRBV5-6 to TRBJ1-6, with TRBD1 as a possible D gene (6 bases). Germline assignment: CDR1 SGHDT and CDR2 YYEEEE. CDR3 length: 14 amino acids. V lost 3 bases to trimming and J lost 8 bases, with 12 bases between them. DNA of the CDR3: TGTGCCAGCAGCTCGACAGGATCTCATTCACCCCTCCACTTT. It codes for CASSSTGSHSPLHF.

This clone appeared a few times. The chain employs TRBV29-1 and TRBJ2-2; 7 bases map to TRBD2. The V gene end was trimmed by 3 bases and the J gene end by 1 base; junction bases not matched to a gene: 20. Germline CDR1 and CDR2: SQVTM and ANQGSEA. The CDR3 has 20 residues. The CDR3 reads CSVEGREPGGIFGNTGELFF. The CDR3 region has the DNA TGCAGCGTTGAGGGAAGGGAACCGGGAGGTATCTTTGGGAACACCGGGGAGCTGTTTTTT.

This chain connects TRBV19 to TRBJ1-1; possibly TRBD1 for D (6 bases). The germline gives CDR1 LNHDA, CDR2 SQIVND (reference sequence). Trimming stripped 9 bases from V and 10 bases from J, with 21 bases between. The CDR3 runs 13 residues. CDR3 nucleotides: TGTGCCAGCACCCCGGGACACCGGCAGGGAGCTTTCTTT. Amino acid sequence: CASTPGHRQGAFF.

In nucleotides, the CDR3 is TGTGCCAGCAGCTCGGGCAGGGACTTCCAAGAGACCCAGTACTTC. Translated: CASSSGRDFQETQYF. V and J are TRBV28 and TRBJ2-5; D perhaps matches TRBD2 (6 bases). The CDR3 runs to 15 residues. Germline CDR1 MDHEN, CDR2 SYDVKM. V lost 6 bases to trimming and J lost 1 base, with 15 bases between them.

This chain uses TRBV3-1 (or the pseudogene TRBV3-2) with TRBJ1-6; D not certain. The CDR3 covers 16 residues. Germline values: CDR1 LGHDT, CDR2 YNNKEL (reference sequence). Between the trimmed V and J ends, which lost 4 bases and 4 bases, there was a span of 14 bases. The CDR3 nucleotides read TGTGCCAGCAGCCCCCCGGGAGGCGGATATAATTCACCCCTCCACTTT. Protein sequence: CASSPPGGGYNSPLHF.

The rearrangement joins TRBV24-1 to TRBJ1-2; 12 bases match TRBD1. The CDR3 is 16 amino acids. Trimming cost V 3 bases and J 4 bases; bases outside gene matches: 5. Germline CDR1 KGHDR, CDR2 SFDVKD. DNA for the CDR3: TGTGCCACCAGTGATACCGGGACAGGGGGCGGCTATGGCTACACCTTC. The encoded protein is CATSDTGTGGGYGYTF.

The chain uses TRBV28 and TRBJ1-6, with D possibly matching TRBD1 (6 bases). The CDR3 consists of 12 residues. Trimming cost V 3 bases and J 10 bases, with 7 bases left between them. CDR1 and CDR2 from the germline V gene are MDHEN and SYDVKM. The DNA for the CDR3 is TGTGCCAGCAGTTTGGGGGCATCACCCCTCCACTTT. It encodes CASSLGASPLHF.

The gene calls are TRBV3-1 (or the pseudogene TRBV3-2) and TRBJ2-1; TRBD2 matches at 7 bases. The CDR3 is 14 residues long. The germline V gene has CDR1 LGHDT and CDR2 YNNKEL (reference sequence). The trim removed 4 bases at V and 6 bases at J, leaving 6 bases unmatched. DNA of the CDR3: TGTGCCAGCAGCCCTAGCGGCGTTTCCAATGAGCAGTTCTTC. It encodes CASSPSGVSNEQFF.

The gene calls are TRBV28 and TRBJ1-1; D not resolved. CDR1 is MDHEN and CDR2 is SYDVKM in the germline V gene. The V end lost 6 bases, the J end lost 6 bases, and 8 bases lay between the germline ends. The CDR3 has 11 amino acids. This CDR3 reads CASRRYPEAFF. As DNA, the CDR3 is TGTGCCAGCAGGCGGTATCCTGAAGCTTTCTTT.

CDR3 loop: CASSPGQPTSSTDTQYF. The CDR3 DNA reads as TGTGCCAGCAGTCCGGGACAGCCTACCTCTAGCACAGATACGCAGTATTTT. The V call is TRBV6-6, the J call TRBJ2-3, with 7 bases aligning to TRBD1. Germline V gene sequence: CDR1 MNHNY, CDR2 SVGAGI (reference sequence). V shed 5 bases and J 0 bases; nucleotides not matched to a gene: 11. The CDR3 loop spans 17 amino acids.

V gene TRBV5-5 combines with J gene TRBJ2-7, with D possibly being TRBD1 (6 bases). The CDR3 contains 13 residues. CDR1 is SGHKS, CDR2 YYEKEE, per germline (reference sequence). V dropped 4 bases and J dropped 5 bases, with 13 bases sitting between them. The CDR3 reads CASSLAGADEQYF. DNA for the CDR3: TGTGCCAGCAGCCTAGCAGGGGCGGACGAGCAGTACTTC.

CDR3 nucleotides: TGCGCCAGCAGCCAAGATAAACAGGGGTGGAATAGCAATCAGCCCCAGCATTTT. Protein product: CASSQDKQGWNSNQPQHF. The chain uses TRBV4-1 and TRBJ1-5; 7 bases line up with TRBD1. Germline loops: CDR1 MGHRA, CDR2 YSYEKL. Trimming at V came to 0 bases and at J to 0 bases, leaving 8 bases not matched to a gene. This CDR3 contains 18 residues.

This chain uses TRBV2 with TRBJ2-7; D is perhaps TRBD2 (5 bases). Looked up from germline, CDR1 is SNHLY and CDR2 is FYNNEI. V lost 6 bases and J lost 3, with 18 bases in between. The CDR3 runs 15 residues. CDR3 loop: CASSQSGVFGYEQYF. The CDR3 DNA reads TGTGCCAGCAGCCAGTCCGGGGTTTTCGGCTACGAGCAGTACTTC.

The gene calls are TRBV11-2 and TRBJ1-5; D may be TRBD1 (6 bases). Germline values: CDR1 SGHAT, CDR2 FQNNGV. The CDR3 is 15 residues long. Trimming cost V 5 bases and J 3 bases, with 14 bases left between them. CDR3 sequence reads: CASSPQGFFNQPQHF. CDR3 sequence (DNA): TGTGCCAGCAGCCCACAGGGATTCTTCAATCAGCCCCAGCATTTT.

The V call is TRBV27, the J call TRBJ2-1, with a tentative D call TRBD1 (6 bases). With 4 bases removed from V and 0 bases from J, the gap between germline ends came to 10 bases. CDR1 is MNHEY, CDR2 SMNVEV, per germline (reference sequence). The CDR3 has 15 amino acids. Here the CDR3 reads CASSSPRGSYNEQFF. In nucleotides, the CDR3 is TGTGCCAGCAGTTCCCCCAGGGGCTCCTACAATGAGCAGTTCTTC.

This chain connects TRBV27 to TRBJ2-7, with a tentative D call TRBD1 (6 bases). The CDR3 length is 15 residues. Germline lookup yields CDR1 MNHEY and CDR2 SMNVEV (reference sequence). V was trimmed by 0 bases and J by 2 bases, leaving 11 bases between them. The CDR3 region is CASSLSVAGAYEQYF. CDR3 nucleotides: TGTGCCAGCAGTTTATCGGTCGCAGGGGCCTACGAGCAGTACTTC.

The CDR3 here is CASSFYGRINEQFF. The DNA for the CDR3 is TGTGCCAGCAGCTTTTACGGGAGGATCAATGAGCAGTTCTTC. V and J are TRBV7-3 and TRBJ2-1; TRBD2 matches 7 bases. J was trimmed by 6 bases and V by 3 bases; bases with no gene match: 5. CDR1 and CDR2 from the germline V gene are SGHTA and FQGTGA. The CDR3 spans 14 residues.

This clone was observed a single time. The chain joins TRBV12-3 or TRBV12-4 to TRBJ1-1; D may be TRBD1 (5 bases). Trimming took 8 bases from V and 2 from J, leaving 12 bases between them. The CDR3 is 13 residues long. CDR3 loop: CASLPGGNTEAFF. The CDR3 bases are TGTGCCAGCCTACCGGGGGGTAACACTGAAGCTTTCTTT.

The gene calls are TRBV5-4 and TRBJ2-5; D possibly corresponds to TRBD1 (6 bases). CDR1 is SGHNT and CDR2 is YYREEE in the germline V gene (reference sequence). The CDR3 is 14 amino acids. Trimming stripped 3 bases from V and 0 bases from J, with 9 bases between. For the CDR3, the DNA is TGTGCCAGCAGCTCCGGACAGTACCAAGAGACCCAGTACTTC. This codes for CASSSGQYQETQYF.

This clone was counted a few times. The rearrangement joins TRBV7-2 to TRBJ2-1; maybe TRBD2 (6 bases). The CDR3 totals 14 residues. V gave up 3 bases and J gave up 3 bases, with 9 bases separating them. The germline gives CDR1 SGHTA, CDR2 FQGNSA. The CDR3 reads CASSFMRDYNEQFF. In DNA form, the CDR3 reads TGTGCCAGCAGCTTTATGCGGGACTACAATGAGCAGTTCTTC. The full variable domain, rest sourced from reference TRBV7-2 and TRBJ2-1, is GAGVSQSPSNKVTEKGKDVELRCDPISGHTALYWYRQSLGQGLEFLIYFQGNSAPDKSGLPSDRFSAERTGGSVSTLTIQRTQQEDSAVYLCASSFMRDYNEQFFGPGTRLTVL.

This chain connects TRBV21-1 to TRBJ2-7; TRBD1, the table's D call, lacks a check against the DNA. TRBV21-1 is annotated as a pseudogene. The CDR3 is 15 amino acids. In DNA, the CDR3 is TGTGCCAGCAGCATCGGACAGGACTTCCCCGATGAGCAGTACTTC. Translated: CASSIGQDFPDEQYF.

V usage is TRBV5-1 and J usage is TRBJ2-1; 11 bases are shared with TRBD2. V lost 5 bases and J lost 3; bases outside the gene matches: 10. The germline V gene encodes CDR1 SGHRS and CDR2 YFSETQ. The CDR3 has 17 amino acids. CDR3 region: CASSPLSGRALYNEQFF. The CDR3 DNA follows: TGCGCCAGCAGTCCCCTTAGCGGGAGGGCCCTCTACAATGAGCAGTTCTTC. Looking up the rest from reference TRBV5-1 and TRBJ2-1 gives the full variable domain: KAGVTQTPRYLIKTRGQQVTLSCSPISGHRSVSWYQQTPGQGLQFLFEYFSETQRNKGNFPGRFSGRQFSNSRSEMNVSTLELGDSALYLCASSPLSGRALYNEQFFGPGTRLTVL.

The chain has TRBV5-1 and TRBJ1-1, with 12 bases identical to TRBD1. The CDR3 extends over 14 amino acids. V was pared by 4 bases and J by 5 bases, with 3 bases of the junction left unmatched. Germline CDR1 SGHRS, CDR2 YFSETQ. This chain's CDR3 is CASSRDRGRTEAFF. Written as DNA, the CDR3 is TGCGCCAGCAGCAGGGACAGGGGGCGGACTGAAGCTTTCTTT.

V is TRBV6-4 and J is TRBJ2-1; 11 bases align to TRBD2. Per the germline V gene, CDR1 is MRHNA and CDR2 is SNTAGT. The CDR3 runs 16 residues. V gave up 6 bases and J gave up 6 bases; unmatched junction bases: 10. The CDR3 here is CASSTSLSGRANEQFF. CDR3 coding DNA: TGTGCCAGCAGCACTTCACTTAGCGGGAGGGCCAATGAGCAGTTCTTC.

The J gene is TRBJ2-2, the V gene TRBV28; 12 positions agree with TRBD2. Germline V gives CDR1 MDHEN, CDR2 SYDVKM. The CDR3 covers 16 residues. The V and J ends lost 7 bases and 7 bases, in that order; junction bases with no gene match: 10. The CDR3 reads CASIFGLAGLGGELFF. In nucleotides, the CDR3 is TGTGCCAGCATATTCGGACTAGCGGGGCTCGGCGGGGAGCTGTTTTTT. Full variable domain (remainder filled in from reference TRBV28 and TRBJ2-2): DVKVTQSSRYLVKRTGEKVFLECVQDMDHENMFWYRQDPGLGLRLIYFSYDVKMKEKGDIPEGYSVSREKKERFSLILESASTNQTSMYLCASIFGLAGLGGELFFGEGSRLTVL.

The rearrangement links TRBV6-1 to TRBJ2-7, with TRBD2 matching 9 bases. Germline values: CDR1 MNHNS, CDR2 SASEGT. This CDR3 has 15 amino acids. With 3 bases clipped from V and 0 bases from J, the junction kept 3 bases outside the gene matches. Written as DNA, the CDR3 is TGTGCCAGCAGTGAGGGACTAGCTAGCTCCTACGAGCAGTACTTC. Protein product: CASSEGLASSYEQYF.

The chain uses TRBV7-3 and TRBJ2-5; no firm D call. This CDR3 contains 13 residues. Between the trimmed V and J ends, which lost 1 base and 2 bases, there was a span of 5 bases. Germline V CDR1 and CDR2: SGHTA, FQGTGA. The CDR3 nucleotides are TGTGCCAGCAGCTTAAGCAGACAAGAGACCCAGTACTTC. Amino acid sequence: CASSLSRQETQYF.

The gene calls are TRBV27 and TRBJ2-4, with TRBD1 identical over 8 bases. CDR3 size: 18 residues. Germline V lookup: CDR1 MNHEY, CDR2 SMNVEV (reference sequence). Unmatched junction bases numbered 9, after V lost 2 bases and J lost 0 bases. This chain's CDR3 is CASSLGLGTGLAKNIQYF. The CDR3 coding sequence is TGTGCCAGCAGTTTAGGTCTCGGGACAGGTTTAGCCAAAAACATTCAGTACTTC.